These T cell receptor beta chains were read from a single sample in a study of T cells after yellow fever vaccination. TCRdb processed the 5' RACE reads anew with MiXCR; each CDR3 protein has one entry. This sample has approximately 34,000 distinct CDR3 sequences, with about 6.6% found just once. Sample: PBMCs, either bulk or a sorted T-cell subset (CD4+, CD8+, memory, or dextramer-sorted; not recorded which), taken on the day of the first yellow fever vaccination. The receptors were gathered from a man aged 18 to 35 who received the YFV17D yellow fever vaccine. The CDR3 runs from the conserved cysteine through the conserved F or W. A D gene is named only where the DNA matches it firmly. Size tells how often a clone was seen (once, few, many) or the class of an expanded clone, and some rows leave it out.

clone_size,j_call,d_call,v_call,cdr3_aa,cdr3_nt
many,TRBJ1-3,.,TRBV4-3,CASSQGLAPGNTIYF,TGCGCCAGCAGCCAAGGGCTTGCCCCCGGAAACACCATATATTTT
many,TRBJ2-3,TRBD2,TRBV18,CASSRRSRTSGDFTDTQYF,TGTGCCAGCTCACGCAGGTCCCGGACTAGCGGGGACTTCACAGATACGCAGTATTTT
many,TRBJ2-5,TRBD1,TRBV3-1,CASSHFYRGETQYF,TGTGCCAGCAGCCACTTCTACAGGGGAGAGACCCAGTACTTC
once,TRBJ1-4,.,TRBV20-1,CSALRQTDNEKLFF,TGCAGTGCTCTTCGACAGACTGATAATGAAAAACTGTTTTTT
few,TRBJ1-5,.,TRBV20-1,CSARAGGNNQPQHF,TGCAGTGCTAGGGCGGGGGGTAATAATCAGCCCCAGCATTTT
.,TRBJ2-6,.,TRBV20-1,CCVWAQGQGSGANVLTF,TGCTGCGTCTGGGCCCAGGGTCAGGGCTCTGGGGCCAACGTCCTGACTTTC
many,TRBJ2-3,TRBD1,TRBV7-2,CASSPTHGALRGTGLRDTQYF,TGTGCCAGCAGCCCGACCCACGGGGCCCTTAGAGGGACAGGGTTGAGAGATACGCAGTATTTT
many,TRBJ1-5,.,TRBV28,CASSLQLAGNQPQHF,TGTGCCAGCAGTTTACAGCTGGCGGGCAATCAGCCCCAGCATTTT
many,TRBJ1-3,.,TRBV20-1,CSARDEGGNTIYF,TGCAGTGCTAGAGACGAGGGAGGAAACACCATATATTTT
many,TRBJ1-6,.,TRBV12-3/TRBV12-4,CASSSLLRVAPLHF,TGTGCCAGCAGTTCACTCCTCAGGGTTGCACCCCTCCACTTT
few,TRBJ1-4,.,TRBV4-1,CASSQLVMVAGASATNEKLFF,TGCGCCAGCAGCCAACTTGTGATGGTCGCAGGGGCGAGTGCAACTAATGAAAAACTGTTTTTT
many,TRBJ1-2,.,TRBV12-3/TRBV12-4,CASKEANMNGYTF,TGTGCCAGCAAGGAAGCCAATATGAATGGCTACACCTTC
many,TRBJ2-3,TRBD1,TRBV24-1,CATSDWGQGYTDTQYF,TGTGCCACCAGTGATTGGGGACAGGGATACACAGATACGCAGTATTTT
many,TRBJ2-7,.,TRBV12-3/TRBV12-4,CASSFFGVSYEQYF,TGTGCCAGCAGTTTTTTCGGGGTCTCCTACGAGCAGTACTTC
many,TRBJ2-5,.,TRBV6-2/TRBV6-3,CASSYSTGDQETQYF,TGTGCCAGCAGTTACTCGACCGGGGACCAAGAGACCCAGTACTTC
many,TRBJ2-1,TRBD1,TRBV6-1,CASNGQGPYNEQFF,TGTGCCAGCAATGGACAGGGGCCCTACAATGAGCAGTTCTTC
many,TRBJ1-2,.,TRBV12-3/TRBV12-4,CASNTRGANYGYTF,TGTGCCAGCAACACAAGAGGAGCTAACTATGGCTACACCTTC
many,TRBJ1-5,.,TRBV27,CASRGGGYNQPQHF,TGTGCCAGCAGGGGGGGCGGGTACAATCAGCCCCAGCATTTT
many,TRBJ1-1,.,TRBV18,CASSPGEGTEAFF,TGTGCCAGCTCACCAGGGGAGGGCACTGAAGCTTTCTTT
many,TRBJ2-7,TRBD2,TRBV12-3/TRBV12-4,CASGIPGLAGAGEQYF,TGTGCCAGCGGCATCCCGGGACTAGCGGGGGCGGGGGAGCAGTACTTC
.,TRBJ1-2,.,TRBV6-1,CASRTPQVPYGYTF,TGTGCCAGCAGGACTCCACAGGTCCCCTATGGCTACACCTTC
many,TRBJ1-1,TRBD1,TRBV5-1,CASSLAGGNTEAFF,TGCGCCAGCAGCTTGGCAGGGGGAAACACTGAAGCTTTCTTT
many,TRBJ1-5,.,TRBV7-2,CASSFTVWQPQHF,TGTGCCAGCAGCTTCACGGTTTGGCAGCCCCAGCATTTT
many,TRBJ2-3,.,TRBV5-1,CASRVAVSTDTQYF,TGCGCCAGCAGAGTAGCGGTGAGCACAGATACGCAGTATTTT
.,TRBJ2-3,.,TRBV7-6,CASSFERTDTQYF,TGTGCCAGCAGCTTCGAGAGAACAGATACGCAGTATTTT
many,TRBJ2-3,.,TRBV10-2,CASSGQGKDTQYF,TGCGCCAGCAGTGGGCAGGGTAAAGATACGCAGTATTTT
many,TRBJ2-6,.,TRBV2,CASLPHGGVSGANVLTF,TGTGCCAGCCTGCCACACGGGGGAGTCTCTGGGGCCAACGTCCTGACTTTC
.,TRBJ2-7,TRBD2,TRBV7-9,CASSLYLAGLEQYF,TGTGCCAGCAGCTTATACCTAGCGGGACTCGAGCAGTACTTC
few,TRBJ1-1,.,TRBV7-2,CASTSSPRGGEAFF,TGTGCCAGCACCTCATCCCCCAGGGGAGGTGAAGCTTTCTTT
many,TRBJ2-5,.,TRBV2,CASQGLETQYF,TGTGCCAGCCAGGGGTTGGAGACCCAGTACTTC
many,TRBJ2-2,TRBD1,TRBV5-1,CASKPPDRGIAGELFF,TGCGCCAGCAAACCCCCCGACAGGGGGATAGCCGGGGAGCTGTTTTTT
few,TRBJ1-5,.,TRBV6-2/TRBV6-3,CASPDAAPHQPQHF,TGTGCCAGCCCGGATGCGGCCCCCCATCAGCCCCAGCATTTT
medium-sized,TRBJ1-4,.,TRBV7-8,CASSFGEKLFF,TGTGCCAGCAGCTTTGGGGAAAAACTGTTTTTT
many,TRBJ2-5,TRBD2,TRBV7-6,CASSEVAGYQETQYF,TGTGCCAGCAGCGAAGTAGCGGGGTACCAAGAGACCCAGTACTTC
many,TRBJ1-2,.,TRBV9,CASSPGGYYGYTF,TGTGCCAGCAGCCCCGGGGGATACTATGGCTACACCTTC
few,TRBJ2-5,.,TRBV7-2,CASSSGQLPETQYF,TGTGCCAGCAGCTCCGGACAGCTCCCGGAGACCCAGTACTTC
many,TRBJ2-7,TRBD1,TRBV2,CASRPGTGGYEQYF,TGTGCCAGCAGACCCGGGACAGGGGGCTACGAGCAGTACTTC